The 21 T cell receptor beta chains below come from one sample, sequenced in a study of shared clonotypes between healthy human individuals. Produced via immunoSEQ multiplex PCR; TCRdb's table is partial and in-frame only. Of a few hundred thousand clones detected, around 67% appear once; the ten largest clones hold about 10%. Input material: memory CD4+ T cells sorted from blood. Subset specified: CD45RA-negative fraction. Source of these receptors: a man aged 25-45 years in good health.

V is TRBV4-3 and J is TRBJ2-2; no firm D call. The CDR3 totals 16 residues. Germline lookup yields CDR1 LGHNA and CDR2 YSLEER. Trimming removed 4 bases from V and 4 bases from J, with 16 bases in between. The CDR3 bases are TGCGCCAGCAGCCCGGACGGAGTTATGAGCACCGGGGAGCTGTTTTTT. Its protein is CASSPDGVMSTGELFF.

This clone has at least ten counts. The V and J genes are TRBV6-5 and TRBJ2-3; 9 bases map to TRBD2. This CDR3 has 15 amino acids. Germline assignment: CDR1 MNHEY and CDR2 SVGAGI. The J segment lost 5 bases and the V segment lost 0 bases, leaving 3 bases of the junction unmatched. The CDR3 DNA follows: TGTGCCAGCAGTTACTCGGTAGCGGGGGAAGATACGCAGTATTTT. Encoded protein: CASSYSVAGEDTQYF.

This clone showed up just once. The CDR3 region is CAWSLGWETQYF. CDR3 in DNA: TGTGCCTGGAGTCTGGGTTGGGAGACCCAGTACTTC. V and J are TRBV30 and TRBJ2-5; D uncertain. CDR3 length: 12 amino acids. V shed 2 bases and J shed 5 bases, with 9 bases lying between them. Germline CDR1 GTSNPN, CDR2 SVGIG (reference sequence).

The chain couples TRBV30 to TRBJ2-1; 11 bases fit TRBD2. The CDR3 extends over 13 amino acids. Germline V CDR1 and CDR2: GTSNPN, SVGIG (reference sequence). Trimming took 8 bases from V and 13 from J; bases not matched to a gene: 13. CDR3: CARTPGTSGIQFF. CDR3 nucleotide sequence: TGTGCCCGGACCCCTGGGACTAGCGGAATACAGTTCTTC.

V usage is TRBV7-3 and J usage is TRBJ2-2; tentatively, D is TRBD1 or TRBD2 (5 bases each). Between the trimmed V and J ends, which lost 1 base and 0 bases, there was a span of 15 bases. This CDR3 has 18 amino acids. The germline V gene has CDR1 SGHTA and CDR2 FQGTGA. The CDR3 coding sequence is TGTGCCAGCAGCTTAAATAGGGGCGCCGGGGCGAACACCGGGGAGCTGTTTTTT. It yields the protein CASSLNRGAGANTGELFF. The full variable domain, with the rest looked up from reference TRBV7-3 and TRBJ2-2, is GAGVSQTPSNKVTEKGKYVELRCDPISGHTALYWYRQSLGQGPEFLIYFQGTGAADDSGLPNDRFFAVRPEGSVSTLKIQRTERGDSAVYLCASSLNRGAGANTGELFFGEGSRLTVL.

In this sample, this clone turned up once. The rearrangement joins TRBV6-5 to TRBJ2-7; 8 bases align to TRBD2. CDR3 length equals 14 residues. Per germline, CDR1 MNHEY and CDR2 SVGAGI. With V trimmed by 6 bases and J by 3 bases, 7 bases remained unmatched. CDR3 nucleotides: TGTGCCAGCAGAACCCCGGGGGGGAACTACGAGCAGTACTTC. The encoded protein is CASRTPGGNYEQYF.

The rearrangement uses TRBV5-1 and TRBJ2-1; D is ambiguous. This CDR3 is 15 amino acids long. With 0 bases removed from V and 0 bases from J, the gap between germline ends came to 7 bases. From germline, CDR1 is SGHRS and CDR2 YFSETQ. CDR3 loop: CASSLELGSYNEQFF. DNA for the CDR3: TGCGCCAGCAGCTTGGAACTCGGCTCCTACAATGAGCAGTTCTTC.

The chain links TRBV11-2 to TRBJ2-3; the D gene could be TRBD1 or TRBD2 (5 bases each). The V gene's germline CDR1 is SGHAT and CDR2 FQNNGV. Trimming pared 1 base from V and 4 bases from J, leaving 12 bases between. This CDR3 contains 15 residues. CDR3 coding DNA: TGTGCCAGCAGCTTAGCGTCCAGAGGGGCAGATACGCAGTATTTT. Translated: CASSLASRGADTQYF.

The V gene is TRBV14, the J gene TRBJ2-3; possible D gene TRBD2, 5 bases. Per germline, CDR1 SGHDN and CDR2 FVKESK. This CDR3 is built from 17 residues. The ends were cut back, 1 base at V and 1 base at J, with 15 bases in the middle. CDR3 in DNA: TGTGCCAGCAGCCAAGGTGGAGGCGTACTTGGCACAGATACGCAGTATTTT. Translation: CASSQGGGVLGTDTQYF.

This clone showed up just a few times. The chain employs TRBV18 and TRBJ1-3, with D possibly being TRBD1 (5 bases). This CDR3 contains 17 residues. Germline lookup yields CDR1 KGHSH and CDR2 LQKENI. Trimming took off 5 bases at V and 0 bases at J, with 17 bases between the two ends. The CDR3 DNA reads TGTGCCAGCTCATCCCGGGACTCCGGAAGCTCTGGAAACACCATATATTTT. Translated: CASSSRDSGSSGNTIYF.

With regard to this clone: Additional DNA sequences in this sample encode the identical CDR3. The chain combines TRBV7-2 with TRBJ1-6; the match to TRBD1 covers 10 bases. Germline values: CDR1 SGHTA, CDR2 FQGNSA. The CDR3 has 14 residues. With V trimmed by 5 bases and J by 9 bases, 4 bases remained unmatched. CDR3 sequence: CASSPRDRGSPLHF. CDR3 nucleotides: TGTGCCAGCAGCCCCCGGGACAGGGGTTCACCCCTCCACTTT. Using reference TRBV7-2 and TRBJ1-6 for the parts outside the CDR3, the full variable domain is GAGVSQSPSNKVTEKGKDVELRCDPISGHTALYWYRQSLGQGLEFLIYFQGNSAPDKSGLPSDRFSAERTGGSVSTLTIQRTQQEDSAVYLCASSPRDRGSPLHFGNGTRLTVT.

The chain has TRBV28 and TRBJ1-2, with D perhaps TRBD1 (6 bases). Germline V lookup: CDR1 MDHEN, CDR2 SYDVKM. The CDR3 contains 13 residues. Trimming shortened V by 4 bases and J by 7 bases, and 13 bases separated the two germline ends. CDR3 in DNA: TGTGCCAGCAGTTATAACAGGGACCTTGGCTACACCTTC. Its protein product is CASSYNRDLGYTF.

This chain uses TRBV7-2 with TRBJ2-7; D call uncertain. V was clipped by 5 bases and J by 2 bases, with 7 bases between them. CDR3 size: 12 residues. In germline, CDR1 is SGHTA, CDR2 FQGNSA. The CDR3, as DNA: TGTGCCAGCAGCCAGACGGCCTACGAGCAGTACTTC. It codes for CASSQTAYEQYF.

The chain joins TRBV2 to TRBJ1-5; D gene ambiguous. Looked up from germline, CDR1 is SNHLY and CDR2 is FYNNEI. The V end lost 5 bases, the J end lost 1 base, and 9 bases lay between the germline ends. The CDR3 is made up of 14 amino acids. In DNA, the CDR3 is TGTGCCAGCAGTTCGGATGGGAGCAATCAGCCCCAGCATTTT. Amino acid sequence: CASSSDGSNQPQHF.

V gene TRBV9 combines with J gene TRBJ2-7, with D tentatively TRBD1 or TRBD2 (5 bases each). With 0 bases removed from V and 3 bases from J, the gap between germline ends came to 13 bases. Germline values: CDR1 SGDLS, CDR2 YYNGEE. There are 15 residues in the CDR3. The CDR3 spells CASSVAGAAGYEQYF. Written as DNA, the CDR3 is TGTGCCAGCAGCGTAGCCGGGGCCGCGGGCTACGAGCAGTACTTC. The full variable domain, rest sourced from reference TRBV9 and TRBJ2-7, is DSGVTQTPKHLITATGQRVTLRCSPRSGDLSVYWYQQSLDQGLQFLIQYYNGEERAKGNILERFSAQQFPDLHSELNLSSLELGDSALYFCASSVAGAAGYEQYFGPGTRLTVT.

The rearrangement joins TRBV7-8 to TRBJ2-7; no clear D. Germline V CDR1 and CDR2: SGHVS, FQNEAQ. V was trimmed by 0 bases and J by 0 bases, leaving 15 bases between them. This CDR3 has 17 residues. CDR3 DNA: TGTGCCAGCAGCTTAGCAACCTCGCCCGTGAGCTCCTACGAGCAGTACTTC. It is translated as CASSLATSPVSSYEQYF.

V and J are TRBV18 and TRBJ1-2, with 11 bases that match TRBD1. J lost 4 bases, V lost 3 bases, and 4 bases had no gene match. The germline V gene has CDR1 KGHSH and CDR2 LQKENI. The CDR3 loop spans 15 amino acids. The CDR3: CASSPGQGAGYGYTF. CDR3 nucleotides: TGTGCCAGCTCACCCGGACAGGGGGCCGGCTATGGCTACACCTTC.

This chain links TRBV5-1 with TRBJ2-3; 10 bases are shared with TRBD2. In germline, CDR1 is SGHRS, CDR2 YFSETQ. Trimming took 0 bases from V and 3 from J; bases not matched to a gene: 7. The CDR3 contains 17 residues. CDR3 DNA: TGCGCCAGCAGCTTGGAACTAGCGGGAAGCGGGACAGATACGCAGTATTTT. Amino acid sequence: CASSLELAGSGTDTQYF.

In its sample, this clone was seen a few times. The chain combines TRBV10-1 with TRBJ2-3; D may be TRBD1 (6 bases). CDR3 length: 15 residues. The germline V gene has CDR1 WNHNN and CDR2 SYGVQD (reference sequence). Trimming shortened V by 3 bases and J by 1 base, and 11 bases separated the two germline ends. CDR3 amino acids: CASSDTGQGTDTQYF. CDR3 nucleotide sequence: TGCGCCAGCAGTGACACAGGGCAGGGCACAGATACGCAGTATTTT.

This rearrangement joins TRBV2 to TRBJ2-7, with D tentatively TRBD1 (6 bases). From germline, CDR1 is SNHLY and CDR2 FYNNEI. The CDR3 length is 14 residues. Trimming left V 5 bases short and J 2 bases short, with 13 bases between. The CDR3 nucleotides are TGTGCCAGCAGTCCACAGGGTATCACCTACGAGCAGTACTTC. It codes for CASSPQGITYEQYF.

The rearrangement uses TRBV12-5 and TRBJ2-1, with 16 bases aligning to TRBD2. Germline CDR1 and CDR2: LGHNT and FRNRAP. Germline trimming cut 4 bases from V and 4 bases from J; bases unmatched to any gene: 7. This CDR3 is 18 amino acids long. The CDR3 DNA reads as TGTGCTAGTGGTTCCCAGGGACTAGCGGGAGGGCCTTACAATGAGCAGTTCTTC. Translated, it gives CASGSQGLAGGPYNEQFF.